One T cell receptor (beta chain) is described in this entry. These data come from a study of control samples from healthy donors and cancer patients. This CDR3 region has 13 residues. Trimming removed 7 bases from V and 6 bases from J; junction bases left unmatched: 6. Clones were read by immunoSEQ multiplex PCR, and TCRdb kept only the in-frame ones, dropping some. The table lists 130,000 to 150,000 clones, roughly nine tenths of them singletons. Sequencing was carried out using blood. The chain joins TRBV12-3 or TRBV12-4 to TRBJ2-5; 9 bases are a match to TRBD1. The source is a man in his thirties or forties in good health. Here the CDR3 reads CASTTDRGQTQYF. The CDR3 bases are TGTGCCAGCACTACGGACAGGGGTCAGACCCAGTACTTC.